This TCR beta chain is from a study of T cell responses to AZD1222 COVID-19 vaccine. TCRdb's table, derived via immunoSEQ multiplex PCR, lists solely in-frame clones and lacks some. The sample holds tens of thousands of clones, roughly 85% seen once. This CDR3 is built from 16 residues. Losses at the gene ends were 7 bases for V and 8 bases for J; bases not matched to a gene: 11. Germline CDR1 is MNHEY and CDR2 is SMNVEV (reference sequence). The V and J genes are TRBV27 and TRBJ1-6, with 10 bases aligning to TRBD1. The material was peripheral blood, obtained 28 days after the second AZD1222 dose. This receptor was identified in an adult who received the AZD1222 COVID-19 vaccine. The chain's CDR3 is CASKTTTGGLDSPLHF. The CDR3 nucleotides are TGTGCCAGCAAAACTACGACAGGGGGCCTGGATTCACCCCTCCACTTT.